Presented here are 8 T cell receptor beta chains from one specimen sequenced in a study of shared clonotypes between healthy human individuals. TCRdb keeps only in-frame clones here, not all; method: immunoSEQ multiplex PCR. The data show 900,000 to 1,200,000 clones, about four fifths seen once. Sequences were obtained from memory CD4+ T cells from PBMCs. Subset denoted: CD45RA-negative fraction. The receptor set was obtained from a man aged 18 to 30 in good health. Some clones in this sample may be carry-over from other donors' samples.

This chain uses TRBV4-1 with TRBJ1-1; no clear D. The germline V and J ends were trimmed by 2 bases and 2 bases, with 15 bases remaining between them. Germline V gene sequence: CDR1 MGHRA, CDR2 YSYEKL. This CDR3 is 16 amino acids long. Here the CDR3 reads CASSQYERAYNTEAFF. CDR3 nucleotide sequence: TGCGCCAGCAGCCAATATGAGCGCGCCTACAACACTGAAGCTTTCTTT.

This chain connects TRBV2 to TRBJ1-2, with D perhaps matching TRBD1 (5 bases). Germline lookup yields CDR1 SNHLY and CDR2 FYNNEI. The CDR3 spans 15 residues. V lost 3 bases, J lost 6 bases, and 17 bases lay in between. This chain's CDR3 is CASSERAGGANGYTF. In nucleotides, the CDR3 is TGTGCCAGCAGTGAGCGGGCGGGAGGGGCAAATGGCTACACCTTC. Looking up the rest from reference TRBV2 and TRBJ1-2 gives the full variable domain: EPEVTQTPSHQVTQMGQEVILRCVPISNHLYFYWYRQILGQKVEFLVSFYNNEISEKSEIFDDQFSVERPDGSNFTLKIRSTKLEDSAMYFCASSERAGGANGYTFGSGTRLTVV.

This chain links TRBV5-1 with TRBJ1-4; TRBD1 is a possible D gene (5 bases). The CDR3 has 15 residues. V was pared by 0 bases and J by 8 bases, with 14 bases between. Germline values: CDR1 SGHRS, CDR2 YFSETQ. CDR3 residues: CASSLEWTRSEKLFF. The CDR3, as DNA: TGCGCCAGCAGCTTGGAATGGACAAGGAGCGAAAAACTGTTTTTT.

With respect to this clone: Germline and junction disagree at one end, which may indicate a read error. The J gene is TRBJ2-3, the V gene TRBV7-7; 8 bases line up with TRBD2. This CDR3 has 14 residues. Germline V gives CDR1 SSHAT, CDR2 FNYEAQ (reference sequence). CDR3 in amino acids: CASSLGLAADTQYF. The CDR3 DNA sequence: TGTGCTAGCAGCCTCGGACTAGCAGCAGATACGCAGTATTTT.

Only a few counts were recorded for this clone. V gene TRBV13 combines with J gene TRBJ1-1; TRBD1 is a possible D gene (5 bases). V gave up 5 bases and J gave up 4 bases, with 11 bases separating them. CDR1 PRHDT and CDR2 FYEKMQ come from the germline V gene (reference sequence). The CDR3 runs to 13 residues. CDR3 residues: CASSVRVGTEAFF. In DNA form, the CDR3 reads TGTGCCAGCAGCGTCAGGGTGGGCACTGAAGCTTTCTTT.

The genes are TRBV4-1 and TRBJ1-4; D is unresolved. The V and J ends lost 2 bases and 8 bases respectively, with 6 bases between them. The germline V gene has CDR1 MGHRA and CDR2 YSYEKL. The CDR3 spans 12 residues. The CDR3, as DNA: TGCGCCAGCAGCCAAAGGCGGGAAAAACTGTTTTTT. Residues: CASSQRREKLFF.

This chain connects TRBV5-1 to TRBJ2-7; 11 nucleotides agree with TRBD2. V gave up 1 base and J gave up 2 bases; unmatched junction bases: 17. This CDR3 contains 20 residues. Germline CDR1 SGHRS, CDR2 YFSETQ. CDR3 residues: CASSLKGSLGLADRTYEQYF. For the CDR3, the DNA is TGCGCCAGCAGCTTGAAAGGTTCCCTGGGACTAGCGGACCGGACCTACGAGCAGTACTTC.

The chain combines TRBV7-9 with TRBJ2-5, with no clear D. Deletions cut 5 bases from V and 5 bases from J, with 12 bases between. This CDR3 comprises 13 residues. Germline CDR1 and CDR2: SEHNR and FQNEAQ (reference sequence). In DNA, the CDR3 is TGTGCCAGCAGCCCCCGCCCGGCCGAGACCCAGTACTTC. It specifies CASSPRPAETQYF.